Listed here are 18 T cell receptor beta chains from one sample, sequenced in a study of cytomegalovirus exposure and HLA in healthy donors. Both 60 Vbeta primers and 13 Jbeta primers went into the PCR. Repertoires were generated with immunoSEQ multiplex PCR, while TCRdb's copy carries only in-frame clones and drops some. The sample has fewer than 250,000 clones; 75% to 80% are singletons. The sequenced sample consisted of PBMCs. The receptors stem from a man aged 18 to 35 in good health and CMV-seronegative.

This clone was counted between two and nine times. The chain couples TRBV27 to TRBJ1-6; TRBD1 matches at 10 bases. The V gene end was trimmed by 5 bases and the J gene end by 10 bases; junction bases not matched to a gene: 8. Germline CDR1 is MNHEY and CDR2 is SMNVEV (reference sequence). This CDR3 region has 15 residues. CDR3 protein: CASSDGDRGLSPLHF. The CDR3 DNA reads TGTGCCAGCAGTGATGGGGACAGGGGTTTATCACCCCTCCACTTT.

The chain carries TRBV5-1 and TRBJ1-2; D is possibly TRBD1 (6 bases). Trimming cost V 0 bases and J 4 bases, with 13 bases left between them. Germline V CDR1 and CDR2: SGHRS, YFSETQ. The CDR3 runs 15 residues. In DNA, the CDR3 is TGCGCCAGCAGCTTGGGAGACAGGACAGCCTATGGCTACACCTTC. It codes for CASSLGDRTAYGYTF.

The genes are TRBV10-3 and TRBJ1-2, with D perhaps matching TRBD1 (5 bases). V lost 0 bases and J 8 bases, leaving 10 bases between the germline ends. The V gene's germline CDR1 is ENHRY and CDR2 SYGVKD. This CDR3 region has 13 residues. CDR3 bases: TGTGCCATCAGTGAGTCAGCAGGGTCCGGCTACACCTTC. Its protein is CAISESAGSGYTF.

On this clone itself: Distinct nucleotide sequences in the sample also encode this CDR3. The genes are TRBV5-1 and TRBJ2-7; the D gene is possibly TRBD1 (6 bases). V was clipped by 0 bases and J by 0 bases, with 10 bases between them. Germline CDR1 and CDR2: SGHRS and YFSETQ. The CDR3 extends over 15 amino acids. The CDR3 is CASSLGQASSYEQYF. CDR3 bases: TGCGCCAGCAGCTTGGGACAGGCTAGCTCCTACGAGCAGTACTTC.

The sample holds one count of this clone. CDR3 coding DNA: TGTGCCAGCAGCGCCGCCGGGGGGGAGGCCAATTCACCCCTCCACTTT. This translates into CASSAAGGEANSPLHF. This chain uses TRBV7-9 with TRBJ1-6, with D possibly matching TRBD1 (5 bases). Trimming stripped 5 bases from V and 7 bases from J, with 18 bases between. There are 16 residues in the CDR3. Germline CDR1 reads SEHNR; CDR2 reads FQNEAQ (reference sequence).

Remarks on this clone: This specimen includes other DNA sequences encoding the same CDR3. The chain's CDR3 is CSVGQGLSGANVLTF. In DNA, the CDR3 is TGCAGCGTCGGACAGGGCCTCTCTGGGGCCAACGTCCTGACTTTC. The J gene is TRBJ2-6, the V gene TRBV29-1; 8 positions agree with TRBD1. The germline CDR1 and CDR2 sequences are SQVTM and ANQGSEA. J lost 0 bases, V lost 6 bases, and 4 bases had no gene match. This CDR3 comprises 15 residues.

This clone was found a few times. The CDR3 sequence: CASSRDGVPYNEQFF. CDR3 in DNA: TGTGCCAGTAGTCGCGACGGGGTTCCCTACAATGAGCAGTTCTTC. The V and J genes are TRBV19 and TRBJ2-1; D is perhaps TRBD2 (5 bases). CDR1 and CDR2 (germline): LNHDA, SQIVND (reference sequence). Trimming shortened V by 5 bases and J by 2 bases, and 13 bases separated the two germline ends. CDR3 length equals 15 residues. Supplemented by reference TRBV19 and TRBJ2-1, the full variable domain reads DGGITQSPKYLFRKEGQNVTLSCEQNLNHDAMYWYRQDPGQGLRLIYYSQIVNDFQKGDIAEGYSVSREKKESFPLTVTSAQKNPTAFYLCASSRDGVPYNEQFFGPGTRLTVL.

This clone appeared a few times. The V call is TRBV19, the J call TRBJ1-6, with D maybe TRBD1 (5 bases). Germline V lookup: CDR1 LNHDA, CDR2 SQIVND (reference sequence). The ends were cut back, 9 bases at V and 3 bases at J, with 9 bases in the middle. The CDR3 is made up of 13 amino acids. The CDR3 loop reads CASTGDYNSPLHF. The CDR3 bases are TGTGCCAGCACAGGAGACTATAATTCACCCCTCCACTTT.

The chain couples TRBV19 to TRBJ1-6; D gene uncertain. CDR1 is LNHDA and CDR2 is SQIVND in the germline V gene (reference sequence). The CDR3 length is 16 residues. V was clipped by 4 bases and J by 9 bases, with 19 bases between them. Here the CDR3 DNA reads TGTGCCAGTAGTAGGGCCAGAGGGATGGAAGGTTCACCCCTCCACTTT. It specifies CASSRARGMEGSPLHF.

The chain recombines TRBV13 with TRBJ2-5, with 7 nucleotides matching TRBD2. The CDR3 spans 14 residues. The V gene's germline CDR1 is PRHDT and CDR2 FYEKMQ (reference sequence). The V gene end was trimmed by 5 bases and the J gene end by 2 bases; junction bases not matched to a gene: 5. Here the CDR3 reads CASSPWDYQETQYF. The DNA of the CDR3 is TGTGCCAGCAGCCCCTGGGACTATCAAGAGACCCAGTACTTC.

V and J are TRBV11-3 and TRBJ2-5; unclear D gene. Germline lookup yields CDR1 SGHNT and CDR2 YENEEA. Trimming pared 6 bases from V and 7 bases from J, leaving 12 bases between. The CDR3 is made up of 12 amino acids. The chain's CDR3 is CASSSVGGTQYF. CDR3 bases: TGTGCCAGCAGTTCAGTCGGCGGGACCCAGTACTTC.

The CDR3 coding sequence is TGTGCCAGCAGCCATATCCAGGACACTGAAGCTTTCTTT. Translated, it gives CASSHIQDTEAFF. This rearrangement joins TRBV6-5 to TRBJ1-1; D gene ambiguous. The CDR3 spans 13 residues. V was shortened by 6 bases and J by 3 bases, with 11 bases between the two germline ends. The germline gives CDR1 MNHEY, CDR2 SVGAGI.

This clone is a singleton in its sample. CDR3 in amino acids: CASSRTGDSNQPQHF. In nucleotides, the CDR3 is TGTGCCAGCAGCCGAACAGGGGACAGCAATCAGCCCCAGCATTTT. The chain uses TRBV11-2 and TRBJ1-5; 7 bases line up with TRBD1. The CDR3 runs 15 residues. Germline CDR1 and CDR2: SGHAT and FQNNGV. V was clipped by 5 bases and J by 1 base; unmatched bases: 5. Drawing the rest from reference TRBV11-2 and TRBJ1-5, the complete variable domain is EAGVAQSPRYKIIEKRQSVAFWCNPISGHATLYWYQQILGQGPKLLIQFQNNGVVDDSQLPKDRFSAERLKGVDSTLKIQPAKLEDSAVYLCASSRTGDSNQPQHFGDGTRLSIL.

This chain uses TRBV11-2 with TRBJ1-1, with 7 positions matching TRBD1. Germline CDR1 SGHAT, CDR2 FQNNGV. Trimming removed 0 bases from V and 0 bases from J; junction bases left unmatched: 1. This CDR3 contains 15 residues. The CDR3 sequence: CASSLEGTVNTEAFF. As DNA, the CDR3 is TGTGCCAGCAGCTTAGAAGGGACAGTGAACACTGAAGCTTTCTTT. The whole variable domain, filled in from reference TRBV11-2 and TRBJ1-1, reads EAGVAQSPRYKIIEKRQSVAFWCNPISGHATLYWYQQILGQGPKLLIQFQNNGVVDDSQLPKDRFSAERLKGVDSTLKIQPAKLEDSAVYLCASSLEGTVNTEAFFGQGTRLTVV.

V usage is TRBV18 and J usage is TRBJ1-4; no clear D. Germline V gives CDR1 KGHSH, CDR2 LQKENI. V lost 3 bases and J lost 10, with 12 bases in between. The CDR3 is made up of 13 amino acids. The CDR3 loop is CASSPDVGGKLFF. The DNA of the CDR3 is TGTGCCAGCTCACCTGATGTAGGCGGAAAACTGTTTTTT.

This clone is a singleton in its sample. The CDR3 sequence is CASSYLAGGSTDTQYF. The CDR3 nucleotides read TGTGCCAGCAGCTACCTAGCGGGAGGCAGCACAGATACGCAGTATTTT. The rearrangement joins TRBV7-9 to TRBJ2-3, with TRBD2 matching 11 bases. The length of the CDR3 is 16 residues. The germline gives CDR1 SEHNR, CDR2 FQNEAQ (reference sequence). V was clipped by 4 bases and J by 0 bases; unmatched bases: 3.

The rearrangement uses TRBV4-3 and TRBJ1-1, with D maybe TRBD1 (6 bases). The V end lost 3 bases, the J end lost 1 base, and 12 bases lay between the germline ends. CDR1 is LGHNA, CDR2 YSLEER, per germline. This CDR3 is 15 amino acids long. DNA of the CDR3: TGCGCCAGCAGCCATTCCACGGACAGGAACACTGAAGCTTTCTTT. Protein product: CASSHSTDRNTEAFF.

The genes are TRBV9 and TRBJ2-5; maybe TRBD2 (5 bases). Germline loops: CDR1 SGDLS, CDR2 YYNGEE. Trimming removed 0 bases at V and 4 bases at J, with 7 bases between. The CDR3 is 13 amino acids. The CDR3 spells CASSVEGAETQYF. Here the CDR3 DNA reads TGTGCCAGCAGCGTAGAGGGAGCAGAGACCCAGTACTTC.